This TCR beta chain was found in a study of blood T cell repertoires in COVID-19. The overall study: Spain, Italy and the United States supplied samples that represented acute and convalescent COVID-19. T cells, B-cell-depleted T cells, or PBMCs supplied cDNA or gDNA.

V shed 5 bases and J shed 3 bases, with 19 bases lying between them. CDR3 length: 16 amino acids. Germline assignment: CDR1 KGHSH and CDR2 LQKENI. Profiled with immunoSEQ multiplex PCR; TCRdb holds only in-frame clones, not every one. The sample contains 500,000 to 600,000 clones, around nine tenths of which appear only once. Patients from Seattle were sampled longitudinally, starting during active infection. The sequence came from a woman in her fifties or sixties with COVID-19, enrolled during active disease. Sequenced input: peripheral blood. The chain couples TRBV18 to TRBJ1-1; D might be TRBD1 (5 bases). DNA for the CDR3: TGTGCCAGCTCAGTTGCCCACCCCGGGGGGGACACTGAAGCTTTCTTT. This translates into CASSVAHPGGDTEAFF. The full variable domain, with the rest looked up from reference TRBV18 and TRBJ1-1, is NAGVMQNPRHLVRRRGQEARLRCSPMKGHSHVYWYRQLPEEGLKFMVYLQKENIIDESGMPKERFSAEFPKEGPSILRIQQVVRGDSAAYFCASSVAHPGGDTEAFFGQGTRLTVV.